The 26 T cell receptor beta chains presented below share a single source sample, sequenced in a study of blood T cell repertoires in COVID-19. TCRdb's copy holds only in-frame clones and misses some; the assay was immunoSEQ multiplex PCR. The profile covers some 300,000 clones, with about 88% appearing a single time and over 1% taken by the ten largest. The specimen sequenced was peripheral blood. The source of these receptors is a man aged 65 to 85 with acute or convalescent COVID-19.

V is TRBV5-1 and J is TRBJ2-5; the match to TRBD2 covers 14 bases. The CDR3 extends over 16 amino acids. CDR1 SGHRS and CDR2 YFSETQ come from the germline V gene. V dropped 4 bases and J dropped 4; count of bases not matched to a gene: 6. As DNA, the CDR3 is TGCGCCAGCAGCCCGGGACTAGCGGGAGAGGGAGAGACCCAGTACTTC. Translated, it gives CASSPGLAGEGETQYF. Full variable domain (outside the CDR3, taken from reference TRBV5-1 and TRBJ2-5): KAGVTQTPRYLIKTRGQQVTLSCSPISGHRSVSWYQQTPGQGLQFLFEYFSETQRNKGNFPGRFSGRQFSNSRSEMNVSTLELGDSALYLCASSPGLAGEGETQYFGPGTRLLVL.

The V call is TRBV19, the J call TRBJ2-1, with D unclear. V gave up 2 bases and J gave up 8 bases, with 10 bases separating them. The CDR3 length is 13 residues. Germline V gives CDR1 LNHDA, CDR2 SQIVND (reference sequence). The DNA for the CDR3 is TGTGCCAGTAGTATATGGCCTCTCTATGAGCAGTTCTTC. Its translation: CASSIWPLYEQFF.

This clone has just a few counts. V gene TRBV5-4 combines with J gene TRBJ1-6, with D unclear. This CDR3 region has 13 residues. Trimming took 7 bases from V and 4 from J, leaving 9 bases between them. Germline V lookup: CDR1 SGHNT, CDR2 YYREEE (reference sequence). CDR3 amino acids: CASGEGYNSPLHF. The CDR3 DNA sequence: TGTGCCAGCGGGGAGGGATATAATTCACCCCTCCACTTT. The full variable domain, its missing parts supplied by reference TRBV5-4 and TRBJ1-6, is ETGVTQSPTHLIKTRGQQVTLRCSSQSGHNTVSWYQQALGQGPQFIFQYYREEENGRGNFPPRFSGLQFPNYSSELNVNALELDDSALYLCASGEGYNSPLHFGNGTRLTVT.

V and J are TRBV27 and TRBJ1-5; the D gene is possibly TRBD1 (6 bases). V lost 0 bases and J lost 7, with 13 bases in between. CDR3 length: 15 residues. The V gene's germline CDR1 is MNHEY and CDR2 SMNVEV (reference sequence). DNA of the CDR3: TGTGCCAGCAGTTTATCGTCAGGGGCCAGCCAGCCCCAGCATTTT. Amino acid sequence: CASSLSSGASQPQHF.

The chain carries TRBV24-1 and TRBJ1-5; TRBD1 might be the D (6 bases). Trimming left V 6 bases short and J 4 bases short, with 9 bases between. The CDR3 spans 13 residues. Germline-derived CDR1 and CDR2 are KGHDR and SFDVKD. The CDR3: CATSRQANQPQHF. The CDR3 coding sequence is TGTGCCACCAGTCGACAGGCTAATCAGCCCCAGCATTTT.

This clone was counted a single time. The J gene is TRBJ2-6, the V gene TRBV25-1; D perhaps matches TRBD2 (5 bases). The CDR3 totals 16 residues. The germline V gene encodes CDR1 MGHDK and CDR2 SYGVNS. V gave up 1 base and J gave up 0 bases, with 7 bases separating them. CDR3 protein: CASSELDSSGANVLTF. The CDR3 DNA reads TGTGCCAGCAGTGAATTGGACTCCTCTGGGGCCAACGTCCTGACTTTC.

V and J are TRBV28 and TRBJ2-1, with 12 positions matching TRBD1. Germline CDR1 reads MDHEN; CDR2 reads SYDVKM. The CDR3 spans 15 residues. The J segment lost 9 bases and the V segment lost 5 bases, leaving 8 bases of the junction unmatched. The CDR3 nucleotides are TGTGCCAGCAGTCTACCGGGACAGGGGGCCGGTGAGCAGTTCTTC. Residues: CASSLPGQGAGEQFF. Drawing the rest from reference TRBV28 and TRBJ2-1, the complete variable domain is DVKVTQSSRYLVKRTGEKVFLECVQDMDHENMFWYRQDPGLGLRLIYFSYDVKMKEKGDIPEGYSVSREKKERFSLILESASTNQTSMYLCASSLPGQGAGEQFFGPGTRLTVL.

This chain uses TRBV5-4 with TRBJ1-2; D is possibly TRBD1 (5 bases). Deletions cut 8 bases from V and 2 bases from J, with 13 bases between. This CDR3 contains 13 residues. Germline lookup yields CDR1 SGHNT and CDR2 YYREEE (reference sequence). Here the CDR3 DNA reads TGTGCCAGTAGACCCAGGGAAAACTATGGCTACACCTTC. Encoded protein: CASRPRENYGYTF.

The CDR3 DNA sequence: TGTGCCAGCAGTTCAGGAACGGTGAGATCCTACGAGCAGTACTTC. This gives the protein CASSSGTVRSYEQYF. The chain joins TRBV6-2 or TRBV6-3 to TRBJ2-7; D unresolved. The V end was cut by 4 bases, the J end by 1 base, with 14 bases between. There are 15 residues in the CDR3. The germline gives CDR1 MNHEY, CDR2 SVGEGT.

The CDR3 nucleotides read TGTGCCAGCAGGTCCGGGGGTGGCAATCAGCCCCAGCATTTT. Its protein product is CASRSGGGNQPQHF. The chain couples TRBV7-3 to TRBJ1-5; perhaps TRBD1 as D (5 bases). The CDR3 length is 14 residues. V lost 6 bases to trimming and J lost 2 bases, with 11 bases between them. Germline values: CDR1 SGHTA, CDR2 FQGTGA.

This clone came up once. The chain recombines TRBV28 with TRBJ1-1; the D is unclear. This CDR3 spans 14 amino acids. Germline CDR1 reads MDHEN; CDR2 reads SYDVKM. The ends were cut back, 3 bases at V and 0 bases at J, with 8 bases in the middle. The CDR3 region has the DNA TGTGCCAGCAGTTTTGAGGTGATGAACACTGAAGCTTTCTTT. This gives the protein CASSFEVMNTEAFF.

The CDR3 region is CASSPAGGRKTQYF. The CDR3 coding sequence is TGTGCCAGCAGCCCAGCAGGGGGAAGGAAGACCCAGTACTTC. This chain uses TRBV6-5 with TRBJ2-5, with TRBD1 identical over 7 bases. The CDR3 is made up of 14 amino acids. With 6 bases clipped from V and 6 bases from J, the junction kept 10 bases outside the gene matches. Per germline, CDR1 MNHEY and CDR2 SVGAGI.

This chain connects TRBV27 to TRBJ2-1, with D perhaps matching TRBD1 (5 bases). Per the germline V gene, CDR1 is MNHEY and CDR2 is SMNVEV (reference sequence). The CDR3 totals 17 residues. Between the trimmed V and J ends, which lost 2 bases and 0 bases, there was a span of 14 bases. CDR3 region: CASSLGRARGSYNEQFF. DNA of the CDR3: TGTGCCAGCAGTTTAGGCAGGGCCAGAGGCTCCTACAATGAGCAGTTCTTC.

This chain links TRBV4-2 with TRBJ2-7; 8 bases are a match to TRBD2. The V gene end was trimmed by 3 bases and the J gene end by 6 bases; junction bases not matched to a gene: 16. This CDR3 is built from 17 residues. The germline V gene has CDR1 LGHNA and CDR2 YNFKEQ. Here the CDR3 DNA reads TGTGCCAGCAGCCAGCATATTCCGGGGGTAGCGGGAACCGAGCAGTACTTC. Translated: CASSQHIPGVAGTEQYF.

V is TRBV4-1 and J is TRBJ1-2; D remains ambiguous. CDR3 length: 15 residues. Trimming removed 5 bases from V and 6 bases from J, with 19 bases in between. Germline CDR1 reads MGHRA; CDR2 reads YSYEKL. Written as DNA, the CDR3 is TGCGCCAGCAGCGTCGCAGCGATCGGGCGGGATGGCTACACCTTC. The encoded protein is CASSVAAIGRDGYTF.

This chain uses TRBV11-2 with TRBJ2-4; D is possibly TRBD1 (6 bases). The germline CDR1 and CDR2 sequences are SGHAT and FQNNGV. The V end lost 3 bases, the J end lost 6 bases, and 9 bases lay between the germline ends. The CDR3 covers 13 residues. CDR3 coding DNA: TGTGCCAGCAGCTTGGCGACAGGAAACATTCAGTACTTC. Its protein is CASSLATGNIQYF.

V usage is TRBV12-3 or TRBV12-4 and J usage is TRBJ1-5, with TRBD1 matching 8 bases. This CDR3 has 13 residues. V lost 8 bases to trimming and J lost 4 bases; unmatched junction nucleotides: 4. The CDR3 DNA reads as TGTGCCAGCGGACAGGGACTAAATCAGCCCCAGCATTTT. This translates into CASGQGLNQPQHF.

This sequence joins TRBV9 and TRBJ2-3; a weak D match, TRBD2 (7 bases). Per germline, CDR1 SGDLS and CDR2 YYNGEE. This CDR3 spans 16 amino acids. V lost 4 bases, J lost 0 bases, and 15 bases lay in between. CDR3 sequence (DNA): TGTGCCAGCAGCCCTGGGGGGGGCATCAGCACAGATACGCAGTATTTT. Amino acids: CASSPGGGISTDTQYF.

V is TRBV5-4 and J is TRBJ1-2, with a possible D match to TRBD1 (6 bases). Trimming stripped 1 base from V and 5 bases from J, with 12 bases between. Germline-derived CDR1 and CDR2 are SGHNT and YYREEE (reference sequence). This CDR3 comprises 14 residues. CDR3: CASSLQGRKYGYTF. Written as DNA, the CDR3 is TGTGCCAGCAGCTTGCAGGGGCGTAAATATGGCTACACCTTC.

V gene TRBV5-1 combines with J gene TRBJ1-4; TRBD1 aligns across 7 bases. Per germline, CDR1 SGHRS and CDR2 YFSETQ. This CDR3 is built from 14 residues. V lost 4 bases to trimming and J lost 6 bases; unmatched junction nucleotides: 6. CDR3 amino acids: CASSGGQMDEKLFF. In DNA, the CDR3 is TGCGCCAGCAGCGGGGGACAGATGGATGAAAAACTGTTTTTT.

In DNA, the CDR3 is TGTGCCAGCAGCTCCGGGGGTTTGGGGAATGAGCAGTTCTTC. This encodes CASSSGGLGNEQFF. The V and J genes are TRBV7-6 and TRBJ2-1; TRBD2 might be the D (6 bases). The germline V gene encodes CDR1 SGHVS and CDR2 FNYEAQ. Between the trimmed V and J ends, which lost 4 bases and 7 bases, there was a span of 14 bases. There are 14 residues in the CDR3. Using reference TRBV7-6 and TRBJ2-1 for the parts outside the CDR3, the full variable domain is GAGVSQSPRYKVTKRGQDVALRCDPISGHVSLYWYRQALGQGPEFLTYFNYEAQQDKSGLPNDRFSAERPEGSISTLTIQRTEQRDSAMYRCASSSGGLGNEQFFGPGTRLTVL.

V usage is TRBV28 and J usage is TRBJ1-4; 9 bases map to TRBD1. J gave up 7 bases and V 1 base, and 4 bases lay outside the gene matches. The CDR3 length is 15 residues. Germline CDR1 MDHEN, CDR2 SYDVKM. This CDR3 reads CASSLLGQGSEKLFF. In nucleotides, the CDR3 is TGTGCCAGCAGTTTATTGGGACAGGGAAGTGAAAAACTGTTTTTT.

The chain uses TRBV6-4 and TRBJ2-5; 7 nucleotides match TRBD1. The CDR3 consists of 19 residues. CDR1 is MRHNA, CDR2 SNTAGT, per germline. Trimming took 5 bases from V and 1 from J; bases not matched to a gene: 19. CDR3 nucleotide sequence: TGTGCCAGCAGTCCGAGGAAGGGACAGCTAAGTCCCACCCAAGAGACCCAGTACTTC. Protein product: CASSPRKGQLSPTQETQYF.

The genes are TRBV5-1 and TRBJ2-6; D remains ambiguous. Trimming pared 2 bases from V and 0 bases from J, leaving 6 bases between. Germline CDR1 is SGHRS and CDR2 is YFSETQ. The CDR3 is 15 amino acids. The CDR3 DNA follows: TGCGCCAGCAGCTTTTCCAACTCTGGGGCCAACGTCCTGACTTTC. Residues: CASSFSNSGANVLTF.

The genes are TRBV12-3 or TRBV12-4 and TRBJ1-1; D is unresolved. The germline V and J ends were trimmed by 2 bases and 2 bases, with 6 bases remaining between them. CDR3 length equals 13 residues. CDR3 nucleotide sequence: TGTGCCAGCAGTTTACACCTAAACACTGAAGCTTTCTTT. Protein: CASSLHLNTEAFF.

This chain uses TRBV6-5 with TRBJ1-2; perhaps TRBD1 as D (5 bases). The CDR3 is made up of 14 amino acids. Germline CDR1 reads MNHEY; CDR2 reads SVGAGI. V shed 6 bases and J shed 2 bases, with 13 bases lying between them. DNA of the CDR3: TGTGCCAGCAGGCCCGGGACTCACAACTATGGCTACACCTTC. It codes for CASRPGTHNYGYTF.